This TCR beta chain was recorded in a study of CD8+ T cells in alopecia areata. Noted treatment: oral pan-JAK inhibitor, 5-10 mg twice daily. Collected material from alopecia areata patients comprised lesional scalp punch biopsies and peripheral blood. On this clone itself: Its antigen is unknown. In the same sample, other DNA sequences code for this CDR3.

There are 15 residues in the CDR3. V lost 5 bases to trimming and J lost 0 bases, with 13 bases between them. Germline CDR1 is SGHAT and CDR2 is FQNNGV. The authors extracted RNA and reverse transcribed it into cDNA as the sequencing template. Some clones are missing from TCRdb's copy, which holds only in-frame ones; the method was immunoSEQ multiplex PCR. This table holds approximately 150,000 clones, about 88% found once. Study-level findings and limits: Shared TCR sequences were less clear between patients than in mice, possibly partly from HLA diversity. The study found that many expanded lesional clones persisted in scalp and blood during tofacitinib. Researchers report lesional scalp, most notably alopecia totalis/universalis, outstripped normal scalp in clonality.

The specimen was CD8+ T cells sorted from blood, collected at week 4, from a patient treated with tofacitinib. The TCR sequence derives from a human donor with alopecia areata. The chain carries TRBV11-2 and TRBJ1-1; D is possibly TRBD1 (5 bases). Written as DNA, the CDR3 is TGTGCCAGCAGCCCACCCGGGGGGATGAACACTGAAGCTTTCTTT. Its translation is CASSPPGGMNTEAFF.